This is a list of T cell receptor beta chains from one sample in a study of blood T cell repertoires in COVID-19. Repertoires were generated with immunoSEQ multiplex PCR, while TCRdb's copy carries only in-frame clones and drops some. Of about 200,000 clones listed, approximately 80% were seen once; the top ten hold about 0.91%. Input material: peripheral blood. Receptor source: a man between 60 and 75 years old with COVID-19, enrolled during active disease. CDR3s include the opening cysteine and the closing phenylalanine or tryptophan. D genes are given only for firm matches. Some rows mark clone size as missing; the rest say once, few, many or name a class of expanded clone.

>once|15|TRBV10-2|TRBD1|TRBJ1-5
CASSESGTGYQPQHF
TGCGCCAGCAGTGAATCCGGGACAGGCTATCAGCCCCAGCATTTT
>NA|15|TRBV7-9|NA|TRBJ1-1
CASSRSDRSNTEAFF
TGTGCCAGCAGCCGTTCAGACAGGTCAAACACTGAAGCTTTCTTT
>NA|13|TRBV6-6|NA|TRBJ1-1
CASSYNSNTEAFF
TGTGCCAGCAGTTACAACAGCAACACTGAAGCTTTCTTT
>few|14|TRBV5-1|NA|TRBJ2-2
CASSFSGATGELFF
TGCGCCAGCAGCTTCAGTGGGGCCACCGGGGAGCTGTTTTTT
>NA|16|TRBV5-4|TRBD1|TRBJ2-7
CASSLAGTASTYEQYF
TGTGCCAGCAGCTTGGCCGGGACAGCGTCAACCTACGAGCAGTACTTC
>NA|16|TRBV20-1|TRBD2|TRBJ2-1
CSASASGRPSYNEQFF
TGCAGTGCTAGTGCTAGCGGGAGGCCCTCCTACAATGAGCAGTTCTTC
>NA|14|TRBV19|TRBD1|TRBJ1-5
CASSMDRGRQPQHF
TGTGCCAGTAGTATGGACAGGGGCCGTCAGCCCCAGCATTTT
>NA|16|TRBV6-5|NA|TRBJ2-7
CASSYSRGNGLREQYF
TGTGCCAGCAGTTACTCGAGAGGAAACGGGTTACGGGAGCAGTACTTC
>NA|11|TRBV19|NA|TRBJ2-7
CASSTYYEQYF
TGTGCCAGTAGTACTTACTACGAGCAGTACTTC
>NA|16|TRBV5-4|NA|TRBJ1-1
CASSFGGRHTNTEAFF
TGTGCCAGCAGCTTCGGGGGAAGGCACACCAACACTGAAGCTTTCTTT
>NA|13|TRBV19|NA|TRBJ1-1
CASSSGMDTEAFF
TGTGCCAGTAGTAGCGGGATGGACACTGAAGCTTTCTTT
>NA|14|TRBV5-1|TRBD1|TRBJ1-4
CASSWDRPNEKLFF
TGCGCCAGCAGCTGGGACAGACCTAATGAAAAACTGTTTTTT
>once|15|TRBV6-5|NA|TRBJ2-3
CASSPGGLHTDTQYF
TGTGCCAGCAGTCCCGGGGGGCTTCACACAGATACGCAGTATTTT
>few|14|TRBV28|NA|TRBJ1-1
CASSFGAWATEAFF
TGTGCCAGCAGTTTTGGGGCGTGGGCGACTGAAGCTTTCTTT
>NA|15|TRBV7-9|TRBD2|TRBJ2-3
CASSPLSGGPDTQYF
TGTGCCAGCAGCCCACTCAGCGGGGGGCCAGATACGCAGTATTTT
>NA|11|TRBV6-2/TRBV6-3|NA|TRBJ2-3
CASSSRDTQYF
TGTGCCAGCAGTTCCCGGGATACGCAGTATTTT
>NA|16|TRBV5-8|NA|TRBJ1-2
CASSLGGNTGAGGYTF
TGTGCCAGCAGCTTGGGTGGTAACACAGGTGCCGGCGGCTACACCTTC
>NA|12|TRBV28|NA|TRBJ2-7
CASSLRGYEQYF
TGTGCCAGCAGTTTAAGGGGCTACGAGCAGTACTTC
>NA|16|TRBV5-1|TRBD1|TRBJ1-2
CASSSGDRPPSDGYTF
TGCGCCAGCAGCTCCGGGGACAGGCCCCCGAGCGATGGCTACACCTTC
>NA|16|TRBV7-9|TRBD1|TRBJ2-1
CASSLVGTGVQHEQFF
TGTGCCAGCAGCTTGGTGGGGACAGGGGTACAGCATGAGCAGTTCTTC
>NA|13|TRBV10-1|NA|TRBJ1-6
CASSPSREEPLHF
TGCGCCAGCAGTCCCAGTAGGGAGGAACCCCTCCACTTT
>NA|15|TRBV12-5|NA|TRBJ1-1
CASGLVLTANTEAFF
TGTGCTAGTGGTTTGGTACTAACGGCGAACACTGAAGCTTTCTTT
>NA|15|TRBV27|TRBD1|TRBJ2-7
CASSLQFRGTYEQYF
TGTGCCAGCAGTTTACAGTTCAGGGGGACCTACGAGCAGTACTTC
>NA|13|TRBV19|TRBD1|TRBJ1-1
CASILGPGQRAFF
TGTGCCAGTATCCTTGGGCCGGGACAGAGAGCTTTCTTT
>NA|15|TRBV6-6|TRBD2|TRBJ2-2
CASSYLAGGTGELFF
TGTGCCAGCAGTTATCTAGCGGGAGGCACCGGGGAGCTGTTTTTT
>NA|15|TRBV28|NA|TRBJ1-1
CASSRTRSSGAEAFF
TGTGCCAGCAGTCGGACAAGGTCGAGTGGGGCTGAAGCTTTCTTT
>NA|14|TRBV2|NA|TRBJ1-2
CASSEGRGVYGYTF
TGTGCCAGCAGTGAGGGCAGGGGAGTCTATGGCTACACCTTC
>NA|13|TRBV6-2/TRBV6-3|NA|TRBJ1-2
CASSYLESWGYTF
TGTGCCAGCAGTTACTTGGAGAGTTGGGGCTACACCTTC
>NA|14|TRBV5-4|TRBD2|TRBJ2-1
CASQRAGEYNEQFF
TGTGCCAGCCAAAGGGCGGGAGAGTACAATGAGCAGTTCTTC
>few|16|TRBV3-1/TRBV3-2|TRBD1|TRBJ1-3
CASSPAQGGSGNTIYF
TGTGCCAGCAGCCCCGCACAGGGGGGATCTGGAAACACCATATATTTT
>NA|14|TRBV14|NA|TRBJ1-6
CASSQDQGGSPLHF
TGTGCCAGCAGCCAGGACCAAGGGGGATCACCCCTCCACTTT
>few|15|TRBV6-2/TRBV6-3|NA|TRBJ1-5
CASSFDGEGNQPQHF
TGTGCCAGCAGTTTTGACGGAGAGGGCAATCAGCCCCAGCATTTT
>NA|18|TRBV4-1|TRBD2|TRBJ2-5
CASSQVDLGGRARETQYF
TGCGCCAGCAGCCAAGTGGACCTAGGCGGGAGGGCCCGGGAGACCCAGTACTTC
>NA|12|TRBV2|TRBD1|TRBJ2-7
CAAGGDSYEQYF
TGTGCAGCAGGGGGTGACTCCTACGAGCAGTACTTC
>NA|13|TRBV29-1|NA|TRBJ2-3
CSVEIDRTDTQYF
TGCAGCGTTGAGATAGACAGAACCGATACGCAGTATTTT
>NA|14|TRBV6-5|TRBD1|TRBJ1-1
CASREGQGNTEAFF
TGTGCCAGCAGGGAGGGACAGGGGAACACTGAAGCTTTCTTT
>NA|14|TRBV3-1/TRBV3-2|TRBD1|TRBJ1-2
CASSPLQGASGYTF
TGTGCCAGCAGCCCGCTACAGGGGGCGAGTGGCTACACCTTC
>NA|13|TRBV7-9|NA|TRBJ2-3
CASSLRLTDTQYF
TGTGCCAGCAGCTTAAGACTCACAGATACGCAGTATTTT
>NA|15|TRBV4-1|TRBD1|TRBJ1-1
CASSYTGDMNTEAFF
TGCGCCAGCAGCTACACAGGGGATATGAACACTGAAGCTTTCTTT
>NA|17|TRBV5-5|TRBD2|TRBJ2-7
CASSLETSGSRTYEQYF
TGTGCCAGCAGCTTGGAGACTAGCGGGAGTAGGACCTACGAGCAGTACTTC
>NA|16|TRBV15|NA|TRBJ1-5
CATSRGAEVGNQPQHF
TGTGCCACCAGCAGAGGTGCTGAGGTGGGCAATCAGCCCCAGCATTTT
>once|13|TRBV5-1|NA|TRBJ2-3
CASSWRSRDTQYF
TGCGCCAGCAGCTGGAGGAGCAGAGATACGCAGTATTTT
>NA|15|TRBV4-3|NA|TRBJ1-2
CASSLPREGTDGYTF
TGCGCCAGCAGCCTTCCCCGGGAGGGCACCGACGGCTACACCTTC
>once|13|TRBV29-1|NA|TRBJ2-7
CSASGTGYNEQYF
TGCAGCGCTAGCGGGACAGGGTACAACGAGCAGTACTTC
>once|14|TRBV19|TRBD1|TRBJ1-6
CASSIQGAHSPLHF
TGTGCCAGTAGCATTCAGGGGGCGCATTCACCCCTCCACTTT
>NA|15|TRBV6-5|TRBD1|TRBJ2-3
CASRKLQGATDTQYF
TGTGCCAGCAGGAAACTACAGGGGGCGACAGATACGCAGTATTTT
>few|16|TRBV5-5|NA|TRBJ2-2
CASSLGGPTNTGELFF
TGTGCCAGCAGCTTGGGAGGGCCAACGAACACCGGGGAGCTGTTTTTT